The rows below give T cell receptor beta chains drawn from one sample of a study of CD8+ T cells in alopecia areata. The assay was immunoSEQ multiplex PCR, and TCRdb's table has in-frame clones only and misses some. The sample comprises roughly 65,000 clones, 45% to 50% of which are singletons, and about 17% rests with the top ten. The sample was CD8+ T cells sorted from blood, taken at week 0. All receptors come from a human donor with alopecia areata. Both conserved end residues are trimmed from each CDR3. Some rows mark clone size as missing; the rest say once, few, many or name a class of expanded clone.

v_call	clone_size	j_call	cdr3_aa
TRBV13	many	TRBJ2-6	ASIESGANVLT
TRBV27	-	TRBJ1-5	ASSGQPGYNQPQH
TRBV30	few	TRBJ2-7	AWRGWEGDPTEQY
TRBV27	-	TRBJ2-5	ASSRRGNLETQY
TRBV28	few	TRBJ2-3	ASSPVGGTDTQY
TRBV29-1	few	TRBJ2-1	SVVGGTTSPLGEQF
TRBV6-8	few	TRBJ1-4	ASSYRRQSPRSNEKLF
TRBV29-1	-	TRBJ2-7	SVADGAYEQY
TRBV29-1	once	TRBJ2-1	SALGGNEQF
TRBV10-3	few	TRBJ2-6	AISEAGDYSGANVLT
TRBV6-6	-	TRBJ1-1	ASSYLIEAF
TRBV19	few	TRBJ2-3	ASKRDTQY
TRBV7-9	-	TRBJ2-7	ASSLTPAPLYEQY
TRBV5-4	few	TRBJ2-7	ASSQGTGDEQY
TRBV2	many	TRBJ1-1	ASRAGPGAF
TRBV19	-	TRBJ2-7	ASTDSRGHEQY
TRBV7-2	few	TRBJ2-1	ASSSDRGGLFGEQF
TRBV29-1	few	TRBJ2-7	SAQTSGGYEQY
TRBV7-6	few	TRBJ2-2	ASLGEGRAATGELF
TRBV29-1	-	TRBJ2-1	SVVSSSGPYNEQF
TRBV2	-	TRBJ2-7	ATRDRTYEQY
TRBV11-2	-	TRBJ2-3	ASSPSGQDTQY
TRBV29-1	-	TRBJ2-1	SVLSLAAYNEQF
TRBV19	once	TRBJ2-7	ASSLNPYEQY
TRBV27	-	TRBJ2-1	ASRGQGTYNEQF
TRBV7-9	-	TRBJ2-7	ASSFIDEQY
TRBV7-9	many	TRBJ1-2	ASSLSWGHEDGYT
TRBV23-1	-	TRBJ1-2	ASSQPGPYYGYT
TRBV19	few	TRBJ2-1	ASSISAGGPSEQF
TRBV11-1	-	TRBJ1-5	ASSAGDSHQPQH
TRBV7-6	-	TRBJ2-7	ASSLERSYEQY
TRBV19	few	TRBJ2-1	ASPGRSGRFHNEQF
TRBV25-1	-	TRBJ1-1	ASSLLGTEAF
TRBV30	-	TRBJ2-7	AWSVGSGAYEQY
TRBV4-1	few	TRBJ2-1	ASSLVPGSRRNEQF
TRBV7-2	-	TRBJ2-5	ASSLVYSQETQY